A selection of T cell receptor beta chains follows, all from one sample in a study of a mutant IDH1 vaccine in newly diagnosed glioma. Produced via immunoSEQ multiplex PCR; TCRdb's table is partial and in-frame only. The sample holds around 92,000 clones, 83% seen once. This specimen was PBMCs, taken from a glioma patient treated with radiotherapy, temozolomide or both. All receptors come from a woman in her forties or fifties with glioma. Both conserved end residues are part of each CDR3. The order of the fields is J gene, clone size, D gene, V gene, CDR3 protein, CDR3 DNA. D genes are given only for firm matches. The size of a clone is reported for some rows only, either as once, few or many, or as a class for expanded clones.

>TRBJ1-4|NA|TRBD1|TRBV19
CASRTQTGDNEKLFF
TGTGCCAGTAGAACCCAGACAGGGGATAATGAAAAACTGTTTTTT
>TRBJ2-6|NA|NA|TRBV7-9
CASTSAGANVLTF
TGTGCCAGCACCTCCGCTGGGGCCAACGTCCTGACTTTC
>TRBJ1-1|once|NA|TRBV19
CASSIDGTTEAFF
TGTGCCAGTAGTATAGACGGGACCACTGAAGCTTTCTTT
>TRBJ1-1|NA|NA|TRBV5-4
CASSRQDTEAFF
TGTGCCAGCAGCCGCCAGGACACTGAAGCTTTCTTT
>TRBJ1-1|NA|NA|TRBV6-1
CASSDMGLNTEAFF
TGTGCCAGCAGTGATATGGGTTTGAACACTGAAGCTTTCTTT
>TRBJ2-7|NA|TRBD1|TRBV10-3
CAIRGTDLISYEQYF
TGTGCCATCAGAGGGACAGACCTCATCTCCTACGAGCAGTACTTC
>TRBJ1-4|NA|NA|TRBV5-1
CASSPGTIGLKEKLFF
TGCGCCAGCAGCCCTGGGACAATCGGCCTCAAAGAAAAACTGTTTTTT
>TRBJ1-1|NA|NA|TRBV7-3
CASSPSEGIAFF
TGTGCCAGCAGCCCCAGTGAAGGGATAGCTTTCTTT
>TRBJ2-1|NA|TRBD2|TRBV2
CASIRGGNEQFF
TGTGCCAGCATCCGGGGGGGCAATGAGCAGTTCTTC
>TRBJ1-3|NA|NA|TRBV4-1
CASSHQQGSYSGNTIYF
TGCGCCAGCAGCCACCAACAGGGATCTTACTCTGGAAACACCATATATTTT
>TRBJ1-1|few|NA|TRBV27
CASTSSNSNTEAFF
TGTGCCAGCACCTCGTCCAATTCGAACACTGAAGCTTTCTTT
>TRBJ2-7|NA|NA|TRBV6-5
CASSRLGQLRKYF
TGTGCCAGCAGTAGACTCGGACAGTTGAGAAAGTACTTC
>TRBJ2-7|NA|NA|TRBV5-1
CASSLEGSFGDEQYF
TGCGCCAGCAGCTTGGAGGGGAGTTTTGGGGACGAGCAGTACTTC
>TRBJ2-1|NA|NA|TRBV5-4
CASSATGTLQFF
TGTGCCAGCAGCGCGACCGGGACCCTCCAGTTCTTC
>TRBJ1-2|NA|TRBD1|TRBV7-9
CASSLDSGQGYGYTF
TGTGCCAGCAGCTTAGATTCGGGACAGGGTTATGGCTACACCTTC
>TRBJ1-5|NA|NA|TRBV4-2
CASSQDWGEGQPQHF
TGTGCCAGCAGCCAAGATTGGGGGGAGGGGCAGCCCCAGCATTTT
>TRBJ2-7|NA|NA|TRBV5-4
CASSSLGTAITEQYF
TGTGCCAGCAGCTCCCTCGGGACCGCCATAACCGAGCAGTACTTC
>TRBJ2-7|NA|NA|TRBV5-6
CASSLGRSPYEQYF
TGTGCCAGCAGCTTGGGTCGCTCGCCCTACGAGCAGTACTTC
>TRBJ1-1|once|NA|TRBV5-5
CASSLGGNTEAFF
TGTGCCAGCAGCTTGGGAGGAAACACTGAAGCTTTCTTT
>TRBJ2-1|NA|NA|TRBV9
CASSVGGGNEQFF
TGTGCCAGCAGCGTAGGGGGTGGGAATGAGCAGTTCTTC
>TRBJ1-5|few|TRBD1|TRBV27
CASSLDGTGNQPQHF
TGTGCCAGCAGTTTAGACGGGACAGGGAATCAGCCCCAGCATTTT
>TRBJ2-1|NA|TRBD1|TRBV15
CATSTGTGDNEQFF
TGTGCCACCAGCACCGGGACAGGGGACAATGAGCAGTTCTTC
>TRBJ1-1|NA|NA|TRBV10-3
CAISGGAEAFF
TGTGCCATCAGCGGGGGAGCTGAAGCTTTCTTT
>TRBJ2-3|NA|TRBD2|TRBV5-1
CASSQLSGGLDTQYF
TGCGCCAGCAGCCAGTTGAGCGGGGGGTTGGATACGCAGTATTTT
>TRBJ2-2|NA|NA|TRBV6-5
CASTRATGELFF
TGTGCCAGCACGAGAGCCACCGGGGAGCTGTTTTTT